The clone carrying this TCR beta chain was picked up a small number of times. This entry belongs to a study of T-cell reconstitution after alpha-beta-depleted transplantation in children. Preparation of the TCRbeta library used unique molecular identifiers. TCRdb re-called the PCR reads through MiXCR, storing one row per CDR3 protein. The sample contains 250,000 to 400,000 distinct CDR3 sequences, approximately 23% of which appear only once. Losses at the gene ends were 0 bases for V and 5 bases for J; bases not matched to a gene: 10. CDR1 and CDR2 from the germline V gene are SGHRS and YFSETQ. The CDR3 extends over 17 amino acids.

The input for sequencing was PBMCs, mostly from graft donor cells, taken 180 days after TCRalphabeta/CD19-depleted stem cell transplant. This chain connects TRBV5-1 to TRBJ2-3; the match to TRBD2 covers 9 bases. The origin of this receptor is a male patient aged 10-17 years who had a stem cell transplant for acute lymphoblastic leukemia, so the T cells may come from the graft donor. The CDR3 DNA sequence: TGCGCCAGCAGCTTGGCTTTTGTTAGCGGGGGCAGAGATACGCAGTATTTT. It translates to CASSLAFVSGGRDTQYF. The entire variable domain, with the rest obtained from reference TRBV5-1 and TRBJ2-3, is as follows: KAGVTQTPRYLIKTRGQQVTLSCSPISGHRSVSWYQQTPGQGLQFLFEYFSETQRNKGNFPGRFSGRQFSNSRSEMNVSTLELGDSALYLCASSLAFVSGGRDTQYFGPGTRLTVL.